This T cell receptor (beta chain) was captured in a study of molecular identifiers for immune sequencing clone quantification. Notes on the study in general: The study reportedly detected spiked Jurkat TCR RNA from one cell among 990,000 or so naive cells. Naive cells had under 1% of molecules in clones above 20 RNA copies, effectors over 97%.

The sorting of naive CD8 T cells used the CD8+CD4-CCR7+CD45RA+ phenotype. Comments on this clonotype: What it recognizes is unknown.

Each CDR3 protein is one row after TCRdb ran MiXCR on the PCR reads. The repertoire includes over 600,000 distinct CDR3 sequences, 15% to 20% of them detected once, and 0.85% to 0.9% sits in the top ten. Germline V gene lookup returns CDR1 SGHVS and CDR2 FQNEAQ. V gave up 7 bases and J gave up 4 bases, with 19 bases separating them. The CDR3 has 16 residues. This clonotype originated in a human donor in good health. Some libraries in this study had Jurkat cell RNA spiked in. The sample consisted of naive CD8+ T cells from blood, with Jurkat cell RNA spiked in. Subset in this sample: FACS-sorted CD8+CD4-CCR7+CD45RA+ naive T cells. The chain uses TRBV7-8 and TRBJ2-2, with D unresolved. The CDR3 loop reads CASNIGSHPRTGELFF. The CDR3 DNA follows: TGTGCCAGCAACATCGGATCTCATCCTCGCACCGGGGAGCTGTTTTTT.